This record concerns one TCR beta chain sequence. The antigen remains undetermined. The sample originates from a study of T cell responses to AZD1222 COVID-19 vaccine. The study's findings and limits: With two AZD1222 doses given, Spike-specific TCR breadth and depth both rose. Among AZD1222 vaccinees, only six were seropositive at baseline. Donors skewed white British and female; clonal diversity was possibly underestimated.

The repertoire was sequenced with immunoSEQ multiplex PCR; TCRdb's copy has only in-frame clones and lacks some. Of about 94,000 clones listed, around 85% were seen once; the top ten hold about 4.5%. This CDR3 comprises 14 residues. Trimming pared 6 bases from V and 7 bases from J, leaving 18 bases between. Germline CDR1 and CDR2: SNHLY and FYNNEI. The source was peripheral blood, collected 28 days after the second AZD1222 dose. The TCR sequence derives from an adult who received the AZD1222 COVID-19 vaccine. The gene calls are TRBV2 and TRBJ1-2, with D possibly matching TRBD1 (5 bases). The CDR3 DNA reads TGTGCCAGCAGGGCTACCGGGACTTTAGGTGGCTACACCTTC. Encoded protein: CASRATGTLGGYTF.